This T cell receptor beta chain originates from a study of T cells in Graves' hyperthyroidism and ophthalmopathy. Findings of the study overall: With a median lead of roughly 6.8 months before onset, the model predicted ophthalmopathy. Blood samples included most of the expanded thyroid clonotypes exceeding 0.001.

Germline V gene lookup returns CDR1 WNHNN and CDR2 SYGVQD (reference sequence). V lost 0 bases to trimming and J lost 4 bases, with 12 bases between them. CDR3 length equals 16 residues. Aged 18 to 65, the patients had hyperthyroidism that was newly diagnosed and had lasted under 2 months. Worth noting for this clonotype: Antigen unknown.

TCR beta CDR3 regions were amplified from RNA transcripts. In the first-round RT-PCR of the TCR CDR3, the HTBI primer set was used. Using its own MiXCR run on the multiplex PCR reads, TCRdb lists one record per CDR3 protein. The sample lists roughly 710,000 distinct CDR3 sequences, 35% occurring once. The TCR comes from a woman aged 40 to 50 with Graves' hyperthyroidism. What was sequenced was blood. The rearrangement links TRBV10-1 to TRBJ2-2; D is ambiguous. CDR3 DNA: TGCGCCAGCAGTGAGTCGAATTACGCAGGCACCGGGGAGCTGTTTTTT. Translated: CASSESNYAGTGELFF.